This T cell receptor beta chain is from a study of control samples from healthy donors and cancer patients. TCRdb's copy holds only in-frame clones and misses some; the assay was immunoSEQ multiplex PCR. The table records tens of thousands of clones, 85% to 90% of them present only once. The sequence came from an older woman in good health. Sequencing used blood.

The CDR3, as DNA: TGTGCCACCAGTGATTTGCAGACAGGGAAAGAGCAGTTCTTC. This gives the protein CATSDLQTGKEQFF. V and J are TRBV24-1 and TRBJ2-1, with TRBD1 matching 7 bases. The trim removed 0 bases at V and 10 bases at J, leaving 5 bases unmatched. The germline V gene has CDR1 KGHDR and CDR2 SFDVKD. This CDR3 comprises 14 residues.